What follows describes a single TCR beta chain. The sample belongs to a study of T cells expressing NK-cell markers. Background on the study: Sorted CD3+CD56-NKG2C+, CD3+CD56+NKG2C+ and CD3+CD56+NKG2C- T cells supplied the TCR beta repertoires. Seven of eight sequenced donors tested HCMV-seropositive; one tested seronegative.

TCRdb reprocessed the 5' RACE reads and stores each CDR3 protein as one record, lacking DNA. The table for this sample gives almost 450,000 distinct CDR3 sequences. The germline CDR1 and CDR2 sequences are MNHNS and SASEGT. CDR3 size: 14 residues. Sequencing was carried out using blood T cells: a sorted CD56 or NKG2C T cell subset, CD4+ or CD8+ T cells, or bulk PBMC T cells (not recorded which). The receptor was isolated from a woman aged 18-69 years in good health. The gene calls are TRBV6-1 and TRBJ1-3. The CDR3 protein is CASSRDKPGNTIYF.